These 14 T cell receptor beta chains originate from one sample sequenced in a study of CD8+ T cells in alopecia areata. Treatment described: oral pan-JAK inhibitor, 5-10 mg twice daily. Sequencing templates came from extracted RNA that was reverse transcribed into cDNA. TCRdb keeps only in-frame clones here, not all; method: immunoSEQ multiplex PCR. The data hold under 110,000 clones, with roughly three fifths observed a single time. The starting material was CD8+ T cells sorted from blood, obtained between weeks 55 and 65, from a patient treated with tofacitinib. These receptors were taken from a human donor with alopecia areata.

This clone was seen a few times. The chain uses TRBV13 and TRBJ1-1; maybe TRBD1 (5 bases). This CDR3 has 14 amino acids. Per germline, CDR1 PRHDT and CDR2 FYEKMQ (reference sequence). Between the trimmed V and J ends, which lost 5 bases and 5 bases, there was a span of 15 bases. This CDR3 is CASSLGTRGTEAFF. The CDR3 bases are TGTGCCAGCAGCCTCGGGACTAGGGGAACTGAAGCTTTCTTT.

This clone was counted only a few times. The chain combines TRBV6-5 with TRBJ2-1; the D is unclear. Trimming removed 5 bases at V and 6 bases at J, with 11 bases between. This CDR3 is built from 13 residues. Germline V gives CDR1 MNHEY, CDR2 SVGAGI. CDR3 nucleotides: TGTGCCAGCAGTACCCGGGCCATCAATGAGCAGTTCTTC. This encodes CASSTRAINEQFF.

V gene TRBV29-1 combines with J gene TRBJ1-2; D is unresolved. Germline V lookup: CDR1 SQVTM, CDR2 ANQGSEA. The V gene lost 5 bases and the J gene lost 6 bases, with 13 bases spanning the gap. This CDR3 region has 12 residues. For the CDR3, the DNA is TGCAGCGTTTTTTACCGACATCATGGCTACACCTTC. Amino acid sequence: CSVFYRHHGYTF.

This CDR3 is CASSPGVSGYNEQFF. The CDR3 DNA sequence: TGTGCCAGCAGCCCGGGGGTTAGCGGGTACAATGAGCAGTTCTTC. This sequence joins TRBV7-8 and TRBJ2-1; 7 bases are shared with TRBD2. Germline loops: CDR1 SGHVS, CDR2 FQNEAQ. CDR3 size: 15 residues. The junction had 8 bases not matched to a gene; V was cut back by 5 bases and J by 4 bases.

This clone was found a few times. This chain uses TRBV7-3 with TRBJ2-3; 10 nucleotides agree with TRBD2. Losses at the gene ends were 3 bases for V and 6 bases for J; bases not matched to a gene: 12. From germline, CDR1 is SGHTA and CDR2 FQGTGA. The CDR3 spans 17 residues. As DNA, the CDR3 is TGTGCCAGCAGCTTGCGTCCTAGCGGGGGTGAGGGCGATACGCAGTATTTT. This encodes CASSLRPSGGEGDTQYF.

The chain has TRBV5-1 and TRBJ2-1; a possible D gene is TRBD1 (6 bases). CDR1 and CDR2 from the germline V gene are SGHRS and YFSETQ. This CDR3 comprises 14 residues. V dropped 0 bases and J dropped 8 bases, with 12 bases sitting between them. CDR3 DNA sequence: TGCGCCAGCAGCTTGGAGCGGACAGAGGATGAGCAGTTCTTC. Residues: CASSLERTEDEQFF. Combining the CDR3 with reference TRBV5-1 and TRBJ2-1 gives the whole variable domain KAGVTQTPRYLIKTRGQQVTLSCSPISGHRSVSWYQQTPGQGLQFLFEYFSETQRNKGNFPGRFSGRQFSNSRSEMNVSTLELGDSALYLCASSLERTEDEQFFGPGTRLTVL.

This chain uses TRBV5-1 with TRBJ2-3, with TRBD2 as a possible D gene (5 bases). Germline V lookup: CDR1 SGHRS, CDR2 YFSETQ. V gave up 0 bases and J gave up 6 bases, with 14 bases separating them. The CDR3 sequence is 15 residues long. The CDR3 DNA reads TGCGCCAGCAGCTTGGGTGGACTCGTCCCGGATACGCAGTATTTT. Protein product: CASSLGGLVPDTQYF.

The rearrangement links TRBV18 to TRBJ2-3; D ambiguous. Deletions cut 3 bases from V and 4 bases from J, with 8 bases between. The CDR3 sequence is 13 residues long. The V gene's germline CDR1 is KGHSH and CDR2 LQKENI. This CDR3 is CASSPYHPDTQYF. The CDR3 nucleotides are TGTGCCAGCTCACCTTATCATCCAGATACGCAGTATTTT.

This chain joins TRBV11-2 and TRBJ2-7; 8 bases are a match to TRBD1. The CDR3 has 15 residues. The germline gives CDR1 SGHAT, CDR2 FQNNGV. Trimming cost V 3 bases and J 8 bases; bases outside gene matches: 12. The CDR3 nucleotides are TGTGCCAGCAGCTTGGGACAGGTAGAAGTGCCCAAGCAGTACTTC. This sequence encodes CASSLGQVEVPKQYF.

The chain couples TRBV7-9 to TRBJ2-3; D is unresolved. The V gene's germline CDR1 is SEHNR and CDR2 FQNEAQ (reference sequence). There are 15 residues in the CDR3. Trimming removed 5 bases at V and 0 bases at J, with 12 bases between. CDR3 sequence: CASSLSPSSTDTQYF. CDR3 coding DNA: TGTGCCAGCAGCCTTAGTCCATCTAGCACAGATACGCAGTATTTT.

This chain joins TRBV30 and TRBJ2-2, with 7 bases lining up with TRBD1. CDR1 GTSNPN and CDR2 SVGIG come from the germline V gene (reference sequence). CDR3 length: 16 residues. The V gene end was trimmed by 0 bases and the J gene end by 6 bases; junction bases not matched to a gene: 10. Here the CDR3 DNA reads TGTGCCTGGAGTGTAATCGGGAAGGGGGCGCCCGGGGAGCTGTTTTTT. Encoded protein: CAWSVIGKGAPGELFF.

This chain connects TRBV30 to TRBJ1-2; D is uncertain. This CDR3 spans 10 amino acids. The germline V and J ends were trimmed by 8 bases and 3 bases, with 7 bases remaining between them. Germline V gives CDR1 GTSNPN, CDR2 SVGIG (reference sequence). CDR3: CAGKYYGYTF. As DNA, the CDR3 is TGTGCCGGAAAATACTATGGCTACACCTTC. The complete variable domain, with remaining parts taken from reference TRBV30 and TRBJ1-2, reads SQTIHQWPATLVQPVGSPLSLECTVEGTSNPNLYWYRQAAGRGLQLLFYSVGIGQISSEVPQNLSASRPQDRQFILSSKKLLLSDSGFYLCAGKYYGYTFGSGTRLTVV.

This clone occurred a few times. The genes are TRBV27 and TRBJ1-1, with D possibly TRBD1 on 5 matching bases. Germline V gene sequence: CDR1 MNHEY, CDR2 SMNVEV (reference sequence). The CDR3 has 13 amino acids. With 3 bases removed from V and 1 base from J, the gap between germline ends came to 6 bases. The CDR3 protein is CASSFGANTEAFF. The CDR3 DNA follows: TGTGCCAGCAGTTTCGGGGCGAACACTGAAGCTTTCTTT.

This clone was detected once. V is TRBV5-6 and J is TRBJ2-1, with D unclear. The CDR3 spans 15 residues. Trimming took 0 bases from V and 0 from J, leaving 7 bases between them. Germline CDR1 is SGHDT and CDR2 is YYEEEE. Here the CDR3 DNA reads TGTGCCAGCAGCTTGGGACCCGGCTCCTACAATGAGCAGTTCTTC. Translation: CASSLGPGSYNEQFF.